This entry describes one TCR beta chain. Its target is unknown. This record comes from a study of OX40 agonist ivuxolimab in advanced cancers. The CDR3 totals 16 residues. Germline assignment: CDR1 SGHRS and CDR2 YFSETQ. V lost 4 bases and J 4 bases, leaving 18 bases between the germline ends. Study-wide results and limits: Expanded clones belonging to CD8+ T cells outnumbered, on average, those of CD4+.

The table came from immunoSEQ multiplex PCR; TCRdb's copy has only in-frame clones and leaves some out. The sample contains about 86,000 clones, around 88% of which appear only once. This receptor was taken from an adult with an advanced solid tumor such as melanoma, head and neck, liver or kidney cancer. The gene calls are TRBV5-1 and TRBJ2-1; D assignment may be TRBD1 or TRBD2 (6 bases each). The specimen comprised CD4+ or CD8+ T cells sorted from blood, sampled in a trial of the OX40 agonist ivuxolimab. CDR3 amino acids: CASSPPWGAFYNEQFF. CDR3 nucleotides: TGCGCCAGCAGCCCCCCGTGGGGGGCTTTTTACAATGAGCAGTTCTTC.